The rows below give T cell receptor beta chains drawn from one sample of a study of T-cell reconstitution after alpha-beta-depleted transplantation in children. TCRdb itself ran the PCR reads through MiXCR, one entry per CDR3 protein. The sample yields over 80,000 distinct CDR3 sequences, about 22% seen once. The sequencing used PBMCs, collected before TCRalphabeta/CD19-depleted stem cell transplant. Source of these receptors: a boy between 2 and 10 years old with acute lymphoblastic leukemia, due to receive a stem cell transplant. CDR3s include the opening cysteine and the closing phenylalanine or tryptophan. The D gene is left open where the match is weak. A clone size is listed for some rows: how often the clone was seen (once, few, many), or a class if it is expanded.

J | size | D | V | CDR3 | DNA
TRBJ2-1 | many | - | TRBV7-9 | CASRDRYNEQFF | TGTGCCAGCAGAGACAGATACAATGAGCAGTTCTTC
TRBJ2-3 | - | TRBD2 | TRBV20-1 | CSARDLTSGTDTQYF | TGCAGTGCTAGAGATCTAACTAGCGGCACAGATACGCAGTATTTT
TRBJ2-4 | - | TRBD1 | TRBV14 | CASSQDVGQGNIQYF | TGTGCCAGCAGCCAAGATGTGGGACAGGGAAACATTCAGTACTTC
TRBJ2-1 | - | TRBD2 | TRBV20-1 | CSAPAAGGPYNEQFF | TGCAGTGCGCCGGCAGCGGGAGGCCCCTACAATGAGCAGTTCTTC
TRBJ1-1 | - | - | TRBV13 | CASSLGGGRQRAFF | TGTGCCAGCAGCTTAGGAGGGGGTCGACAGAGAGCTTTCTTT
TRBJ2-7 | - | TRBD1 | TRBV20-1 | CSAPLGQSSYEQYF | TGCAGTGCTCCCTTGGGACAGAGCTCCTACGAGCAGTACTTC
TRBJ2-3 | few | TRBD2 | TRBV12-3/TRBV12-4 | CASSPSGASSTDTQYF | TGTGCCAGCAGCCCTAGCGGAGCTTCTAGCACAGATACGCAGTATTTT
TRBJ2-1 | few | TRBD2 | TRBV20-1 | CSTHTGTSGRAVIF | TGCAGTACCCATACCGGGACTAGCGGGAGGGCCGTAATCTTC
TRBJ2-1 | once | - | TRBV5-6 | CASSLGTRDNEQFF | TGTGCCAGCAGCTTGGGGACCCGGGACAATGAGCAGTTCTTC
TRBJ2-1 | few | TRBD2 | TRBV15 | CATSRDHGGRNEQFF | TGTGCCACCAGCAGAGATCACGGCGGGAGGAATGAGCAGTTCTTC
TRBJ2-7 | - | - | TRBV28 | CASSTPLNVPGEIAYEQYF | TGTGCCAGCAGTACACCGTTAAACGTTCCAGGGGAGATTGCCTACGAGCAGTACTTC
TRBJ2-7 | few | TRBD1 | TRBV5-1 | CASRGQGRPYEQYF | TGCGCCAGCAGGGGACAGGGGAGGCCCTACGAGCAGTACTTC
TRBJ2-1 | - | - | TRBV10-3 | CAISERRGEGYNEQFF | TGTGCCATCAGTGAGAGGAGGGGGGAGGGATACAATGAGCAGTTCTTC
TRBJ2-5 | - | - | TRBV28 | CASSPPGGGRQETQYF | TGTGCCAGCAGTCCGCCCGGTGGCGGAAGACAAGAGACCCAGTACTTC
TRBJ2-7 | - | - | TRBV9 | CASSGGVAYEQYF | TGTGCCAGCAGCGGGGGGGTCGCCTACGAGCAGTACTTC
TRBJ2-7 | - | - | TRBV3-1 | CASSHQGLMNYEQYF | TGTGCCAGCAGCCATCAGGGACTTATGAACTACGAGCAGTACTTC
TRBJ2-1 | - | - | TRBV13 | CASSFRDSYNEQFF | TGTGCCAGCAGCTTTCGGGACTCCTACAATGAGCAGTTCTTC
TRBJ1-1 | few | TRBD1 | TRBV12-3/TRBV12-4 | CATSFIRGGGTEAFF | TGTGCCACCTCGTTCATCAGGGGGGGAGGCACTGAAGCTTTCTTT
TRBJ1-1 | few | - | TRBV4-3 | CASSLSSGLGDTEAFF | TGCGCCAGCAGCCTATCCTCCGGGCTAGGGGACACTGAAGCTTTCTTT
TRBJ1-1 | - | - | TRBV14 | CASSWWGGTEAFF | TGTGCCAGCAGCTGGTGGGGGGGAACTGAAGCTTTCTTT
TRBJ1-1 | few | TRBD1 | TRBV5-1 | CASSRPGTGLAFF | TGCGCCAGCAGCCGTCCCGGGACAGGGCTGGCTTTCTTT
TRBJ1-2 | - | - | TRBV5-5 | CASSPSPGASGYTF | TGTGCCAGCAGCCCTAGTCCGGGGGCTTCTGGCTACACCTTC
TRBJ2-3 | few | TRBD2 | TRBV24-1 | CATSDGTSAPDTQYF | TGTGCCACCAGTGATGGGACTAGCGCTCCAGATACGCAGTATTTT
TRBJ2-5 | - | - | TRBV15 | CATARDTYQETQYF | TGTGCCACCGCGCGCGACACTTACCAAGAGACCCAGTACTTC
TRBJ2-3 | - | - | TRBV28 | CASSPRRSGSDTQYF | TGTGCCAGCAGCCCCCGGCGGAGTGGCTCAGATACGCAGTATTTT
TRBJ2-2 | - | TRBD2 | TRBV28 | CASTTSGTGELFF | TGTGCCAGCACCACTAGCGGGACCGGGGAGCTGTTTTTT
TRBJ2-3 | - | - | TRBV6-5 | CASSYSRSRGTDTQYF | TGTGCCAGCAGTTACTCGAGGTCGCGAGGCACAGATACGCAGTATTTT
TRBJ1-1 | - | TRBD1 | TRBV6-1 | CASRHDRAGPAFF | TGTGCCAGCAGACACGACAGGGCCGGACCAGCTTTCTTT
TRBJ2-3 | few | TRBD2 | TRBV7-2 | CASRPGLASDTQYF | TGTGCCAGCAGGCCCGGACTAGCCTCGGATACGCAGTATTTT
TRBJ1-6 | few | TRBD1 | TRBV12-3/TRBV12-4 | CASSSGTGVSPLHF | TGTGCCAGCAGTTCGGGGACAGGGGTGTCACCCCTCCACTTT
TRBJ1-1 | many | - | TRBV10-3 | CAISELTLRRGNTEAFF | TGTGCCATCAGTGAGCTCACTCTTCGTAGGGGGAACACTGAAGCTTTCTTT
TRBJ2-1 | few | - | TRBV5-1 | CASSSQLGSYNEQFF | TGCGCCAGCAGTTCCCAACTAGGCTCCTACAATGAGCAGTTCTTC
TRBJ2-7 | few | TRBD1 | TRBV29-1 | CSVDYGTGSYEQYF | TGCAGCGTTGATTACGGGACAGGGTCTTACGAGCAGTACTTC
TRBJ2-7 | few | - | TRBV12-3/TRBV12-4 | CASSLYSSDEQYF | TGTGCCAGCAGTTTATATAGTTCGGACGAGCAGTACTTC
TRBJ1-1 | few | - | TRBV19 | CASSKRGEGWRTEAFF | TGTGCCAGTAGTAAAAGAGGGGAGGGCTGGCGCACTGAAGCTTTCTTT
TRBJ2-4 | - | - | TRBV28 | CASSLDRGGGALGLAKNIQYF | TGTGCCAGCAGTTTAGATCGTGGCGGAGGGGCTTTGGGGTTAGCCAAAAACATTCAGTACTTC
TRBJ2-7 | few | - | TRBV20-1 | CSAIGSLGYEQYF | TGCAGTGCTATTGGCTCCTTAGGGTACGAGCAGTACTTC
TRBJ2-1 | - | TRBD2 | TRBV20-1 | CSASTSGGYNEQFF | TGCAGTGCTTCGACTAGCGGAGGCTACAATGAGCAGTTCTTC
TRBJ2-5 | - | TRBD2 | TRBV7-2 | CASSQWASGGKETQYF | TGTGCCAGCAGCCAATGGGCTAGCGGGGGGAAAGAGACCCAGTACTTC
TRBJ2-1 | - | - | TRBV30 | CAWGWTVGDEQFF | TGTGCCTGGGGCTGGACGGTTGGGGATGAGCAGTTCTTC
TRBJ2-1 | - | - | TRBV20-1 | CSATTGPLYNEQFF | TGCAGTGCCACAACCGGACCGTTGTACAATGAGCAGTTCTTC
TRBJ2-1 | - | - | TRBV27 | CASSQMSSYNEQFF | TGTGCCAGCAGCCAGATGAGCTCCTACAATGAGCAGTTCTTC
TRBJ2-1 | many | TRBD2 | TRBV5-1 | CASSDRTSGVSNEQFF | TGCGCCAGCAGCGATCGAACTAGCGGAGTGAGCAATGAGCAGTTCTTC
TRBJ1-3 | - | - | TRBV7-2 | CASSFDLGVNTIYF | TGTGCCAGCAGCTTCGACCTGGGGGTAAACACCATATATTTT
TRBJ2-1 | few | TRBD2 | TRBV28 | CASTQLAEPGQFF | TGTGCCAGCACCCAACTAGCGGAGCCCGGGCAGTTCTTC
TRBJ1-5 | few | - | TRBV20-1 | CSAIPWGAQPQHF | TGCAGTGCGATCCCCTGGGGGGCTCAGCCCCAGCATTTT
TRBJ1-1 | - | - | TRBV5-1 | CASSAGLGAEAFF | TGCGCCAGCAGCGCAGGGTTAGGCGCTGAAGCTTTCTTT
TRBJ2-5 | - | TRBD1 | TRBV7-4 | CARSRQGEETQYF | TGTGCCAGGTCTCGACAGGGCGAAGAGACCCAGTACTTC
TRBJ2-3 | few | - | TRBV7-2 | CASSLAGSASQYF | TGTGCCAGCAGCTTAGCGGGCTCGGCCTCCCAGTATTTT
TRBJ2-3 | - | TRBD2 | TRBV28 | CASSSSTSGARDTQYF | TGTGCCAGCAGTTCATCGACTAGCGGAGCTCGAGATACGCAGTATTTT
TRBJ1-5 | few | - | TRBV27 | CASSHYGNSNQPQHF | TGTGCCAGCAGTCACTACGGTAATAGCAATCAGCCCCAGCATTTT
TRBJ2-7 | - | - | TRBV7-9 | CASSSFRGVYEQYF | TGTGCCAGCAGCTCATTCAGGGGGGTATACGAGCAGTACTTC
TRBJ2-7 | many | TRBD2 | TRBV7-9 | CASSFTAGGPYEQYF | TGTGCCAGCAGCTTTACAGCGGGAGGCCCCTACGAGCAGTACTTC
TRBJ2-5 | few | TRBD1 | TRBV3-1 | CASSHPWTGQETQYF | TGTGCCAGCAGCCACCCCTGGACAGGGCAAGAGACCCAGTACTTC
TRBJ1-2 | many | - | TRBV7-8 | CASSLTPTDYTF | TGTGCCAGCAGCTTAACCCCCACTGACTACACCTTC
TRBJ2-3 | - | - | TRBV12-5 | CASAKGGWDTQYF | TGTGCTAGTGCCAAGGGTGGGTGGGATACGCAGTATTTT
TRBJ1-6 | - | - | TRBV7-2 | CASSNPRLGNVSPLHF | TGTGCCAGCAGCAACCCGAGGTTAGGGAATGTCTCACCCCTCCACTTT